The 10 T cell receptor beta chains below were found in one sample sequenced in a study of CD8 T cells in Susac syndrome. A quantity of about 0.5 to 1 ug RNA underwent reverse transcription using random hexamers. A single record per CDR3 protein comes from TCRdb applying MiXCR to the immunoSEQ multiplex PCR reads. Of 170,000 or so distinct CDR3 sequences listed, 90% to 95% are singletons. The sequencing input was CD8+ T cells from PBMCs. The receptors originated from a human donor with multiple sclerosis.

This sequence joins TRBV5-1 and TRBJ2-7; 7 nucleotides agree with TRBD1. The ends lost 4 bases at V and 2 bases at J; junction bases unmatched: 6. The CDR3 has 14 amino acids. Germline V gene sequence: CDR1 SGHRS, CDR2 YFSETQ. The CDR3 DNA is TGCGCCAGCAGCACGACAGGGCAAACCTACGAGCAGTACTTC. Encoded protein: CASSTTGQTYEQYF. Looking up the rest from reference TRBV5-1 and TRBJ2-7 gives the full variable domain: KAGVTQTPRYLIKTRGQQVTLSCSPISGHRSVSWYQQTPGQGLQFLFEYFSETQRNKGNFPGRFSGRQFSNSRSEMNVSTLELGDSALYLCASSTTGQTYEQYFGPGTRLTVT.

The chain joins TRBV27 to TRBJ2-1; 7 bases line up with TRBD2. Germline CDR1 reads MNHEY; CDR2 reads SMNVEV (reference sequence). The trim removed 7 bases at V and 0 bases at J, leaving 6 bases unmatched. The CDR3 has 15 amino acids. CDR3 amino acids: CASNRGGPSYNEQFF. DNA of the CDR3: TGTGCCAGCAATCGGGGAGGGCCCTCCTACAATGAGCAGTTCTTC.

This clonotype was detected once. CDR3 amino acids: CASSSLGGLVYGYTF. The DNA of the CDR3 is TGTGCCAGCAGCTCCTTGGGGGGTTTAGTCTATGGCTACACCTTC. V and J are TRBV7-9 and TRBJ1-2; TRBD1 is a possible D gene (5 bases). Trimming shortened V by 4 bases and J by 4 bases, and 16 bases separated the two germline ends. CDR1 is SEHNR, CDR2 FQNEAQ, per germline (reference sequence). This CDR3 has 15 amino acids.

The rearrangement uses TRBV6-2 or TRBV6-3 and TRBJ1-5; 10 bases fit TRBD1. The CDR3 covers 14 residues. The V gene end was trimmed by 7 bases and the J gene end by 7 bases; junction bases not matched to a gene: 7. The V gene's germline CDR1 is MNHEY and CDR2 SVGEGT. The CDR3 sequence is CASTDRGFGQPQHF. In DNA, the CDR3 is TGTGCCAGCACGGACAGGGGGTTCGGGCAGCCCCAGCATTTT.

The chain employs TRBV9 and TRBJ1-3, with 12 nucleotides matching TRBD1. This CDR3 is 17 amino acids long. Looked up from germline, CDR1 is SGDLS and CDR2 is YYNGEE. J was trimmed by 4 bases and V by 4 bases; bases with no gene match: 9. This CDR3 is CASSPFLGQGAGNTIYF. The CDR3 DNA reads TGTGCCAGCAGCCCTTTTTTGGGACAGGGGGCCGGAAACACCATATATTTT.

V gene TRBV29-1 combines with J gene TRBJ2-7; the match to TRBD2 covers 11 bases. The J segment lost 6 bases and the V segment lost 7 bases, leaving 8 bases of the junction unmatched. The CDR3 runs to 13 residues. CDR1 is SQVTM, CDR2 ANQGSEA, per germline. The CDR3 nucleotides are TGCAGCGCAATACTAGCGGGAGAGGGCGAGCAGTACTTC. This sequence encodes CSAILAGEGEQYF.

The chain combines TRBV9 with TRBJ1-3; D is undetermined. V dropped 0 bases and J dropped 4 bases, with 11 bases sitting between them. Germline CDR1 SGDLS, CDR2 YYNGEE. CDR3 size: 15 residues. The DNA for the CDR3 is TGTGCCAGCAGCGTAGCTCGGGGTCCGGGAAACACCATATATTTT. Translation gives CASSVARGPGNTIYF. The full variable domain, in which reference TRBV9 and TRBJ1-3 provide the parts outside the CDR3, is DSGVTQTPKHLITATGQRVTLRCSPRSGDLSVYWYQQSLDQGLQFLIQYYNGEERAKGNILERFSAQQFPDLHSELNLSSLELGDSALYFCASSVARGPGNTIYFGEGSWLTVV.

This chain connects TRBV29-1 to TRBJ1-2; a possible D gene is TRBD1 (6 bases). Per germline, CDR1 SQVTM and CDR2 ANQGSEA. Trimming took off 6 bases at V and 6 bases at J, with 14 bases between the two ends. The CDR3 spans 12 residues. CDR3 in amino acids: CSVIGGGHGYTF. The CDR3 DNA reads as TGCAGCGTCATAGGGGGGGGTCATGGCTACACCTTC.

To note about this clonotype: One end of the junction does not line up with germline, which may come from a read error. The gene calls are TRBV9 and TRBJ1-1, with D possibly matching TRBD1 (5 bases). This CDR3 comprises 14 residues. Per the germline V gene, CDR1 is SGDLS and CDR2 is YYNGEE. CDR3 DNA: TGTGCCAGCAGCGCCGACAGCTTGAACACTGAAGTTTTCTTT. It encodes CASSADSLNTEVFF.

This rearrangement joins TRBV7-9 to TRBJ2-5; D unresolved. Between the trimmed V and J ends, which lost 5 bases and 2 bases, there was a span of 9 bases. Germline CDR1 and CDR2: SEHNR and FQNEAQ (reference sequence). The CDR3 sequence is 13 residues long. The CDR3 reads CASSKSEQETQYF. The CDR3 coding sequence is TGTGCCAGCAGCAAATCCGAACAAGAGACCCAGTACTTC. The full variable domain, rest sourced from reference TRBV7-9 and TRBJ2-5, is DTGVSQNPRHKITKRGQNVTFRCDPISEHNRLYWYRQTLGQGPEFLTYFQNEAQLEKSRLLSDRFSAERPKGSFSTLEIQRTEQGDSAMYLCASSKSEQETQYFGPGTRLLVL.